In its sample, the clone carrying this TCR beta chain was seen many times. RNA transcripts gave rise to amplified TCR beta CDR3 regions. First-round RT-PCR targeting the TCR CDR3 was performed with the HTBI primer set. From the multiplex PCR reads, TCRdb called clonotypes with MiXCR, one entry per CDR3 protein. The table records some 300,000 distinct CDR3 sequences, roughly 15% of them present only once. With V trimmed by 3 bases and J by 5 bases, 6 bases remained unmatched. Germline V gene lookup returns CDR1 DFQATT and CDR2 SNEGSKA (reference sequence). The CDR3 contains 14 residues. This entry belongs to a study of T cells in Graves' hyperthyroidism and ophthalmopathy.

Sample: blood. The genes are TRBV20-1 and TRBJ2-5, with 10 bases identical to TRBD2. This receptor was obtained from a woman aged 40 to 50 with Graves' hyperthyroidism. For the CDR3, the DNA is TGCAGTGCTAGTCTAGCGGGAGTAGTTGAGACCCAGTACTTC. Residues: CSASLAGVVETQYF.